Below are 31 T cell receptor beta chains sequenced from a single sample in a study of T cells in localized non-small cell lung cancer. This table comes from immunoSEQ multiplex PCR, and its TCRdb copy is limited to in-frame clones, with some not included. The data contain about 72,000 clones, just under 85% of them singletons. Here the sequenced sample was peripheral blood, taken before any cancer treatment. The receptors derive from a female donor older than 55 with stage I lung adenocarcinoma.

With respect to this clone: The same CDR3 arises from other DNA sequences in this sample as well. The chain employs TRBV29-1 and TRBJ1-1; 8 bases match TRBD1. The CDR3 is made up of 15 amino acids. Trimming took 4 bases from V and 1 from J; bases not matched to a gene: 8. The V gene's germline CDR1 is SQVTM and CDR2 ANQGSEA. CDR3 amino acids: CSVARDRGGNTEAFF. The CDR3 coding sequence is TGCAGCGTTGCCAGAGACAGGGGCGGGAACACTGAAGCTTTCTTT.

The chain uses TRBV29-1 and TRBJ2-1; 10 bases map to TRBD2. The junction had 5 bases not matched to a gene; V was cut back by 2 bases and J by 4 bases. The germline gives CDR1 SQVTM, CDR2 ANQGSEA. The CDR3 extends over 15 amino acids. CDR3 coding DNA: TGCAGCGTTGAATCTAGCGGGAGTTTATACAATGAGCAGTTCTTC. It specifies CSVESSGSLYNEQFF.

CDR3 sequence (DNA): TGTGCCAGCAGGGGGGGACCAAGCACAGATACGCAGTATTTT. This encodes CASRGGPSTDTQYF. The chain joins TRBV2 to TRBJ2-3; D perhaps matches TRBD2 (6 bases). Germline V gene sequence: CDR1 SNHLY, CDR2 FYNNEI. There are 14 residues in the CDR3. The V end lost 6 bases, the J end lost 0 bases, and 10 bases lay between the germline ends.

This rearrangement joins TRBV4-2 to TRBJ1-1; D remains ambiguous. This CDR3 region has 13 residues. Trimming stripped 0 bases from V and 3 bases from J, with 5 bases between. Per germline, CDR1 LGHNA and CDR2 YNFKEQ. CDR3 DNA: TGTGCCAGCAGCCAAGATCTAGACACTGAAGCTTTCTTT. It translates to CASSQDLDTEAFF.

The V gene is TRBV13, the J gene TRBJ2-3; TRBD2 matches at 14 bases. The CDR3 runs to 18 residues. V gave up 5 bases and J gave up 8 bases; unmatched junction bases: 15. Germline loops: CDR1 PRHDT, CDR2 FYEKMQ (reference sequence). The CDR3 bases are TGTGCCAGCAGCAAGATCCAAAGGGGACTAGCGGGAGAGGGTACGCAGTATTTT. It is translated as CASSKIQRGLAGEGTQYF.

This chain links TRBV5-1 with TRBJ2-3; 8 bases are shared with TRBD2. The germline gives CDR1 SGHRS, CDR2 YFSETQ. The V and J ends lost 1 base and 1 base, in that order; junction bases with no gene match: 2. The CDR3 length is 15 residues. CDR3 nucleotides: TGCGCCAGCAGCTTGATGACTAGCGGCACAGATACGCAGTATTTT. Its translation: CASSLMTSGTDTQYF.

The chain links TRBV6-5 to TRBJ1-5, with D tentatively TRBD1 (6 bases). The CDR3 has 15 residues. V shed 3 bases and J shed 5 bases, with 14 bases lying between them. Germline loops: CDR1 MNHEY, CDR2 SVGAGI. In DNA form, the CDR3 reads TGTGCCAGCAGTTATTCCGGGGGCGGCGATCAGCCCCAGCATTTT. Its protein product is CASSYSGGGDQPQHF.

The CDR3: CASSLIVGDSYNEQFF. The CDR3 nucleotides are TGTGCCAGCAGCTTAATAGTGGGAGACTCCTACAATGAGCAGTTCTTC. The V call is TRBV7-9, the J call TRBJ2-1, with D perhaps matching TRBD2 (5 bases). Trimming pared 2 bases from V and 0 bases from J, leaving 11 bases between. The germline V gene encodes CDR1 SEHNR and CDR2 FQNEAQ (reference sequence). The CDR3 covers 16 residues.

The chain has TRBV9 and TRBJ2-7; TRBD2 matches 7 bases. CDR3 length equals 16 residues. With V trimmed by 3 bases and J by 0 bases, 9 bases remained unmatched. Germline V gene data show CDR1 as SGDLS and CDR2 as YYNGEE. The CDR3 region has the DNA TGTGCCAGCAGCGCCCACGCAAGCGGGGCCTCCTACGAGCAGTACTTC. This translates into CASSAHASGASYEQYF.

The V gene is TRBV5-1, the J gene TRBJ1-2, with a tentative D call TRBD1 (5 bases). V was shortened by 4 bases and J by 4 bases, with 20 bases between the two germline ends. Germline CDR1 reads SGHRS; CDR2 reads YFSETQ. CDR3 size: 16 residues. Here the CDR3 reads CASSDEGRPSGYGYTF. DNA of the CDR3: TGCGCCAGCAGCGACGAGGGACGGCCTTCAGGCTATGGCTACACCTTC.

CDR3 sequence reads: CASSISGNSPLHF. CDR3 bases: TGTGCCAGTAGTATATCAGGGAATTCACCCCTCCACTTT. The gene calls are TRBV19 and TRBJ1-6; maybe TRBD1 (5 bases). Trimming cost V 2 bases and J 7 bases, with 6 bases left between them. Germline-derived CDR1 and CDR2 are LNHDA and SQIVND (reference sequence). The CDR3 sequence is 13 residues long.

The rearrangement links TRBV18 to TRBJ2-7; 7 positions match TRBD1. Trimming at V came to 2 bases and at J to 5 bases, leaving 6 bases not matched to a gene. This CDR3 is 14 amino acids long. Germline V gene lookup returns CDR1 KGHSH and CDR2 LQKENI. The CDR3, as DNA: TGTGCCAGCTCACCATCAGGGGGTATCGACGAGCAGTACTTC. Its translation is CASSPSGGIDEQYF. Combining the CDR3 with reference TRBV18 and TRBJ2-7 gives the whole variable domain NAGVMQNPRHLVRRRGQEARLRCSPMKGHSHVYWYRQLPEEGLKFMVYLQKENIIDESGMPKERFSAEFPKEGPSILRIQQVVRGDSAAYFCASSPSGGIDEQYFGPGTRLTVT.

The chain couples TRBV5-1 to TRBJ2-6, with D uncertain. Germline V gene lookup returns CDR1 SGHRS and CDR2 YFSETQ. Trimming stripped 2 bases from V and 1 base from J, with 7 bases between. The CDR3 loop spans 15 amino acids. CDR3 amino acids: CASSFQGSGANVLTF. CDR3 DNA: TGCGCCAGCAGCTTCCAAGGGTCTGGGGCCAACGTCCTGACTTTC.

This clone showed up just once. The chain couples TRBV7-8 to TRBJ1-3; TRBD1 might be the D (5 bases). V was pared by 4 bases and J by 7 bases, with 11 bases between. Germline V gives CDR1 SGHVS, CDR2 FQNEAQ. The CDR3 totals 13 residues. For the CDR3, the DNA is TGTGCCAGCAGCTCTAGGAAGGGGAACACCATATATTTT. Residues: CASSSRKGNTIYF.

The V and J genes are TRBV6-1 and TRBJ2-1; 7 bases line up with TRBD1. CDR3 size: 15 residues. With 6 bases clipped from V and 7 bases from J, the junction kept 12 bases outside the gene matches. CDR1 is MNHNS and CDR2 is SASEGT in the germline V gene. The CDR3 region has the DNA TGTGCCAGCAGCCTATACTGGGACAGTTTAAATGAGCAGTTCTTC. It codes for CASSLYWDSLNEQFF.

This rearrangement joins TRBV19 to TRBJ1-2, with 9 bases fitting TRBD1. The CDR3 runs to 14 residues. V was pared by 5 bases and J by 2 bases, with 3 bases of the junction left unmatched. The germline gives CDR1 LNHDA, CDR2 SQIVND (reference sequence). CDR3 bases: TGTGCCAGTAGTTCGGGACAGGGAAACTATGGCTACACCTTC. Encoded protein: CASSSGQGNYGYTF.

The CDR3 protein is CANGLAGSYNEQFF. CDR3 DNA: TGTGCCAATGGGCTAGCGGGAAGCTACAATGAGCAGTTCTTC. This rearrangement joins TRBV7-9 to TRBJ2-1; TRBD2 aligns across 9 bases. The CDR3 length is 14 residues. The J segment lost 3 bases and the V segment lost 10 bases, leaving 7 bases of the junction unmatched. Germline assignment: CDR1 SEHNR and CDR2 FQNEAQ (reference sequence).

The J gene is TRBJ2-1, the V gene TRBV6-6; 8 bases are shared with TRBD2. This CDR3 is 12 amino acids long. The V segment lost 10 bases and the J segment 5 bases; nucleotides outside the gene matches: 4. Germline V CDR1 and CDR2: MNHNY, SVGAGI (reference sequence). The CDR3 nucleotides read TGTGCCATACTCGGGGGGGACAATGAGCAGTTCTTC. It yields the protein CAILGGDNEQFF.

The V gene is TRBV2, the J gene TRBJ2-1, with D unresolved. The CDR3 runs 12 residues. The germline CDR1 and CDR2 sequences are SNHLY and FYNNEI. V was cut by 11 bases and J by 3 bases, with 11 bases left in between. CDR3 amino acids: CAWISIYNEQFF. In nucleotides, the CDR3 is TGTGCCTGGATTAGCATCTACAATGAGCAGTTCTTC.

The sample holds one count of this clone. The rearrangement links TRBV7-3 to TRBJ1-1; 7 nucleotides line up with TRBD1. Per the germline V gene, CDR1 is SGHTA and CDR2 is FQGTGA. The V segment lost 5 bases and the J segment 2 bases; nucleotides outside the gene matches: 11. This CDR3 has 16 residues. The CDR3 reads CASSLRGTALNTEAFF. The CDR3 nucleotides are TGTGCCAGCAGCCTAAGGGGGACAGCCCTAAACACTGAAGCTTTCTTT.

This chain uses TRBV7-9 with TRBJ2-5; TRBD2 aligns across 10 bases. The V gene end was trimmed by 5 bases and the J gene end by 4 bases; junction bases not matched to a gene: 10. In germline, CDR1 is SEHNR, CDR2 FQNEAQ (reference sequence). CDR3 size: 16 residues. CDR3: CASSPYSGGSRETQYF. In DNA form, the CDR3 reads TGTGCCAGCAGCCCTTATAGCGGGGGGTCGCGAGAGACCCAGTACTTC.

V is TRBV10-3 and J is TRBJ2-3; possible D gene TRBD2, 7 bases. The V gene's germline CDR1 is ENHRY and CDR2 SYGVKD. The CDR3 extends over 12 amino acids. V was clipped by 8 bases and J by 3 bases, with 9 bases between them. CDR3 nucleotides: TGTGCCATCGGGGGGGCAACAGATACGCAGTATTTT. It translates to CAIGGATDTQYF.

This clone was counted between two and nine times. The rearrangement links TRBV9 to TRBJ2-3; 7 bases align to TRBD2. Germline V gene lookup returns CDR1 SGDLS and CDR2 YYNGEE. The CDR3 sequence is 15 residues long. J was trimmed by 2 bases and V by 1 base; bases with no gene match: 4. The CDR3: CASSVSGVPTDTQYF. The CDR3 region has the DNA TGTGCCAGCAGCGTAAGCGGGGTACCCACAGATACGCAGTATTTT. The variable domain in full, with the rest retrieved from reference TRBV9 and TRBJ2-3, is DSGVTQTPKHLITATGQRVTLRCSPRSGDLSVYWYQQSLDQGLQFLIQYYNGEERAKGNILERFSAQQFPDLHSELNLSSLELGDSALYFCASSVSGVPTDTQYFGPGTRLTVL.

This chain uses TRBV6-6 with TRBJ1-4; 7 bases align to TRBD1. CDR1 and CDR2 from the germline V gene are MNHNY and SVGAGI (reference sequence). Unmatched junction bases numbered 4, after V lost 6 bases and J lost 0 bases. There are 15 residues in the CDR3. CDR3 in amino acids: CASSGTATTNEKLFF. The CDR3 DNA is TGTGCCAGCAGCGGGACAGCCACAACTAATGAAAAACTGTTTTTT.

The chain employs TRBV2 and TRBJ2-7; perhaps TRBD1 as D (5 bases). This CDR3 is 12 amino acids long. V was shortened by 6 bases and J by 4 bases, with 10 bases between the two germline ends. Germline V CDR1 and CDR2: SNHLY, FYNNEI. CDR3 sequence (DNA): TGTGCCAGCAGCCCCCAGGGATACGAGCAGTACTTC. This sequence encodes CASSPQGYEQYF.

The CDR3 region is CASSFAGLETQYF. The CDR3 DNA follows: TGTGCCAGCAGCTTTGCGGGGTTGGAGACCCAGTACTTC. The gene calls are TRBV5-6 and TRBJ2-5, with D possibly TRBD2 on 6 matching bases. Germline V lookup: CDR1 SGHDT, CDR2 YYEEEE. The CDR3 spans 13 residues. V was cut by 2 bases and J by 5 bases, with 10 bases left in between.

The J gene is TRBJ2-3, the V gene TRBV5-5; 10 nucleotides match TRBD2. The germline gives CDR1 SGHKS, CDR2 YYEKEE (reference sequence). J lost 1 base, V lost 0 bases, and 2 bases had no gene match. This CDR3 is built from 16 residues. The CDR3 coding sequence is TGTGCCAGCAGCTTGGGAGGACTAGCGGGCACAGATACGCAGTATTTT. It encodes CASSLGGLAGTDTQYF.

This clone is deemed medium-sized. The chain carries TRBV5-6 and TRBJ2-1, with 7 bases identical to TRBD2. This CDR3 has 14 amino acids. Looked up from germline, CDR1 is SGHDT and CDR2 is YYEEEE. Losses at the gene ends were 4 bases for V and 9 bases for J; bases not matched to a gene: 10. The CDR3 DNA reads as TGTGCCAGCAGCCCCGGGGACTATCGCGGTGAGCAGTTCTTC. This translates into CASSPGDYRGEQFF.

CDR3 sequence: CAISETASYEQYF. The CDR3 DNA reads as TGTGCCATCAGTGAGACAGCTTCCTACGAGCAGTACTTC. The chain joins TRBV10-3 to TRBJ2-7, with no clear D. Germline assignment: CDR1 ENHRY and CDR2 SYGVKD. V was trimmed by 2 bases and J by 1 base, leaving 6 bases between them. CDR3 length: 13 amino acids.

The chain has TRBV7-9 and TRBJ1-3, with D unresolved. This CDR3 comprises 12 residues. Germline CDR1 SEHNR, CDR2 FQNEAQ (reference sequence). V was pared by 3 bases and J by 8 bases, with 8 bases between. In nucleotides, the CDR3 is TGTGCCAGCAGCTTGTTGGGGTACACCATATATTTT. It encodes CASSLLGYTIYF.

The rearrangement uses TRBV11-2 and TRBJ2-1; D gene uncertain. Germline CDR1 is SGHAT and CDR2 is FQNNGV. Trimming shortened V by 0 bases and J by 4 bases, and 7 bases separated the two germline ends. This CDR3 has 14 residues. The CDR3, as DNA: TGTGCCAGCAGCTTAGATAGCTGGTACAATGAGCAGTTCTTC. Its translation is CASSLDSWYNEQFF.